The 18 T cell receptor beta chains below were found in one sample sequenced in a study of blood T cells in healthy people across ages. With a J-beta primer mix and a sample-barcoded 5' primer, a second PCR ran 7 to 11 cycles. TCRdb re-called the 5' RACE reads through MiXCR, storing one row per CDR3 protein. The data hold 540,000 or so distinct CDR3 sequences, with 47% observed a single time. Sequenced material: blood. The source is a man older than 75 in good health.

This clonotype was observed a handful of times. The J gene is TRBJ2-1, the V gene TRBV20-1; 12 nucleotides align to TRBD2. Germline V gives CDR1 DFQATT, CDR2 SNEGSKA (reference sequence). The CDR3 covers 15 residues. J gave up 9 bases and V 6 bases, and 12 bases lay outside the gene matches. The chain's CDR3 is CSAPTPLAGGIEQFF. CDR3 DNA sequence: TGCAGTGCCCCGACACCTCTAGCGGGGGGGATTGAGCAGTTCTTC.

This chain links TRBV20-1 with TRBJ2-5; 11 positions match TRBD2. The CDR3 is made up of 17 amino acids. The ends lost 3 bases at V and 4 bases at J; junction bases unmatched: 13. Germline V gives CDR1 DFQATT, CDR2 SNEGSKA (reference sequence). The CDR3 DNA reads TGCAGTGCTAGGCGTTTAGCGGGAGGGCCGGAGAGAGAGACCCAGTACTTC. It yields the protein CSARRLAGGPERETQYF.

This clonotype was picked up a small number of times. The chain combines TRBV20-1 with TRBJ2-1, with 9 bases fitting TRBD2. J gave up 1 base and V 6 bases, and 10 bases lay outside the gene matches. Germline V gene lookup returns CDR1 DFQATT and CDR2 SNEGSKA (reference sequence). The CDR3 length is 16 residues. Here the CDR3 reads CSARVFSGGSYNEQFF. CDR3 sequence (DNA): TGCAGTGCCCGAGTATTTAGCGGGGGATCCTACAATGAGCAGTTCTTC.

The CDR3 DNA reads TGCAGTGCTATATCTGCGGGAAGCTCCTACGAGCAGTACTTC. The encoded protein is CSAISAGSSYEQYF. The V call is TRBV20-1, the J call TRBJ2-7; TRBD2 might be the D (6 bases). The CDR3 length is 14 residues. The V end was cut by 4 bases, the J end by 0 bases, with 13 bases between. Germline lookup yields CDR1 DFQATT and CDR2 SNEGSKA (reference sequence).

Concerning this clonotype itself: It is likely a read error, because the conserved phenylalanine at the end of the CDR3 is missing. The chain employs TRBV10-3 and TRBJ2-3; possibly TRBD1 or TRBD2 for D (7 bases each). Germline CDR1 reads ENHRY; CDR2 reads SYGVKD. V was trimmed by 8 bases and J by 4 bases, leaving 16 bases between them. The CDR3 is made up of 14 amino acids. DNA of the CDR3: TGTGCCATCGTCTCAGGGGGGGCCCCAGATACGCAGTATTCT. Protein sequence: CAIVSGGAPDTQYS.

The chain joins TRBV6-6 to TRBJ1-3; D uncertain. The CDR3 runs to 16 residues. Looked up from germline, CDR1 is MNHNY and CDR2 is SVGAGI (reference sequence). With 3 bases removed from V and 1 base from J, the gap between germline ends came to 13 bases. CDR3 nucleotide sequence: TGTGCCAGCAGTTATGCCGAGACGGGGTCTGGAAACACCATATATTTT. Its protein product is CASSYAETGSGNTIYF.

This clonotype was counted only a few times. This sequence joins TRBV21-1 and TRBJ2-5; whether TRBD1, the table's D call, matches the DNA was not checked. TRBV21-1 is a documented pseudogene. This CDR3 contains 16 residues. Here the CDR3 reads CASSRGAGGYQETQYF. In DNA form, the CDR3 reads TGTGCCAGCAGCAGGGGGGCGGGGGGGTACCAAGAGACCCAGTACTTC.

This clonotype has just a few counts. The chain carries TRBV5-5 and TRBJ2-1, with no clear D. CDR1 and CDR2 from the germline V gene are SGHKS and YYEKEE (reference sequence). With 2 bases removed from V and 5 bases from J, the gap between germline ends came to 8 bases. The CDR3 spans 13 residues. CDR3 protein: CASSLSSNNEQFF. CDR3 nucleotide sequence: TGTGCCAGCAGCTTAAGTTCGAACAATGAGCAGTTCTTC.

The table lists this clonotype with a count of one. The chain carries TRBV11-2 and TRBJ1-1; 10 bases are a match to TRBD1. There are 13 residues in the CDR3. J lost 0 bases, V lost 8 bases, and 0 bases had no gene match. Germline CDR1 SGHAT, CDR2 FQNNGV. In nucleotides, the CDR3 is TGTGCCAGCGGGACAGGGGTGAACACTGAAGCTTTCTTT. As protein: CASGTGVNTEAFF.

The rearrangement links TRBV10-2 to TRBJ2-7, with D unresolved. Germline CDR1 is WSHSY and CDR2 is SAAADI. V was cut by 7 bases and J by 3 bases, with 10 bases left in between. This CDR3 spans 12 amino acids. In DNA form, the CDR3 reads TGCGCCAGCAACGGCAGAGACTACGAGCAGTACTTC. It is translated as CASNGRDYEQYF.

The V call is TRBV6-2 or TRBV6-3, the J call TRBJ2-1; 8 positions match TRBD1. Unmatched junction bases numbered 10, after V lost 6 bases and J lost 0 bases. CDR3 length: 17 amino acids. Per germline, CDR1 MNHEY and CDR2 SVGEGT. The CDR3 DNA follows: TGTGCCAGCAGGTTGGATAAGACAGGGGTCTCCTACAATGAGCAGTTCTTC. Translating gives CASRLDKTGVSYNEQFF.

This sequence joins TRBV20-1 and TRBJ2-7; the D gene is possibly TRBD1 (5 bases). CDR1 is DFQATT and CDR2 is SNEGSKA in the germline V gene (reference sequence). Trimming took 3 bases from V and 0 from J, leaving 12 bases between them. The CDR3 is 14 residues long. The CDR3 coding sequence is TGCAGTGCTAGCCCCGAACAGGACTCCTACGAGCAGTACTTC. Translated: CSASPEQDSYEQYF.

The chain employs TRBV19 and TRBJ2-2; D remains ambiguous. This CDR3 is 17 amino acids long. V lost 6 bases and J lost 0, with 17 bases in between. Germline V gene data show CDR1 as LNHDA and CDR2 as SQIVND (reference sequence). CDR3 sequence: CASSPRTAGTNTGELFF. CDR3 nucleotide sequence: TGTGCCAGTAGCCCGAGGACGGCCGGAACGAACACCGGGGAGCTGTTTTTT.

The genes are TRBV6-2 or TRBV6-3 and TRBJ2-7; D is perhaps TRBD2 (7 bases). V was cut by 2 bases and J by 3 bases, with 14 bases left in between. The CDR3 extends over 15 amino acids. CDR1 MNHEY and CDR2 SVGEGT come from the germline V gene. CDR3 loop: CASSYAGAGFYEQYF. Written as DNA, the CDR3 is TGTGCCAGCAGTTACGCGGGGGCCGGGTTCTACGAGCAGTACTTC.

The chain recombines TRBV10-3 with TRBJ1-2, with 7 nucleotides matching TRBD1. The CDR3 spans 16 residues. V lost 8 bases, J lost 0 bases, and 12 bases stayed unmatched. The germline V gene has CDR1 ENHRY and CDR2 SYGVKD. The CDR3, as DNA: TGTGCCATCTCCCGAGGGGGGACAGAAGCTAACTATGGCTACACCTTC. As protein: CAISRGGTEANYGYTF.

The chain has TRBV27 and TRBJ2-7, with D hard to call. Germline-derived CDR1 and CDR2 are MNHEY and SMNVEV (reference sequence). The CDR3 loop spans 13 amino acids. V lost 7 bases, J lost 4 bases, and 14 bases lay in between. The CDR3 nucleotides read TGTGCCAGCATTGCCCAGCCTGGTTACGAGCAGTACTTC. It yields the protein CASIAQPGYEQYF.

The rearrangement links TRBV20-1 to TRBJ2-2; 8 bases line up with TRBD1. Germline CDR1 and CDR2: DFQATT and SNEGSKA (reference sequence). The J segment lost 1 base and the V segment lost 4 bases, leaving 5 bases of the junction unmatched. This CDR3 has 15 residues. The CDR3 region has the DNA TGCAGTGCTACTTCAGGACAGGGGAACACCGGGGAGCTGTTTTTT. This encodes CSATSGQGNTGELFF.

There are a few counts of this clonotype. The chain employs TRBV12-3 or TRBV12-4 and TRBJ1-1; D not resolved. The CDR3 runs to 14 residues. V was clipped by 6 bases and J by 1 base, with 12 bases between them. The CDR3 protein is CASRETGPNTEAFF. For the CDR3, the DNA is TGTGCCAGCAGGGAGACCGGACCGAACACTGAAGCTTTCTTT.